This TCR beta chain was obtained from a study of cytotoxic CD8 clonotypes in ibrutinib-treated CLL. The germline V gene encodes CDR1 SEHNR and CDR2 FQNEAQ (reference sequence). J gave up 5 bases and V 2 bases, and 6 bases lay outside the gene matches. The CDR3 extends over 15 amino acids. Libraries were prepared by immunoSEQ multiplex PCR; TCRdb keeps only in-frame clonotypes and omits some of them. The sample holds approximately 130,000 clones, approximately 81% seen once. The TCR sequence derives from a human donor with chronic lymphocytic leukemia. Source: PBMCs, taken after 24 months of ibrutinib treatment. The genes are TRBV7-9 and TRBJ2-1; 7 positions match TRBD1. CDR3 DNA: TGTGCCAGCAGCTTACCCGGGACAGCTAACAATGAGCAGTTCTTC. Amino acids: CASSLPGTANNEQFF.